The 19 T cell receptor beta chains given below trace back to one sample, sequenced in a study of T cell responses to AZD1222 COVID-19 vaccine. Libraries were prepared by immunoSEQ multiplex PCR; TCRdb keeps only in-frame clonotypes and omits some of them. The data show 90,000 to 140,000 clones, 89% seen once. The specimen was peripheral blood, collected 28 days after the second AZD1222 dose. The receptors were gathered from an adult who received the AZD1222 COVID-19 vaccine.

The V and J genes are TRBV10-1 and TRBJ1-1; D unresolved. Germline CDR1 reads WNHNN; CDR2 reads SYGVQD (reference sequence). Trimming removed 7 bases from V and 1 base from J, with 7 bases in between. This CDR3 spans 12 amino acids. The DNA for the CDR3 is TGCGCCAGCAATAACGGGAACACTGAAGCTTTCTTT. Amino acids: CASNNGNTEAFF.

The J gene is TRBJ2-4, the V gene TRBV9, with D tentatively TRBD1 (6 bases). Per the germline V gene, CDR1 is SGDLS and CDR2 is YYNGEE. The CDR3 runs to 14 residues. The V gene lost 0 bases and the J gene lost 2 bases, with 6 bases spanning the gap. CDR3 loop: CASSVGGPKNIQYF. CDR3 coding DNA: TGTGCCAGCAGCGTAGGGGGGCCCAAAAACATTCAGTACTTC.

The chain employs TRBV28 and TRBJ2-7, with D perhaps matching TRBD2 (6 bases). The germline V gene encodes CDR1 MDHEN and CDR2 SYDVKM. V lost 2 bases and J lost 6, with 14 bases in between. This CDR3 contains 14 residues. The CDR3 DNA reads TGTGCCAGCAGTTTACGACTAGTGGGCCCCGAGCAGTACTTC. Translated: CASSLRLVGPEQYF.

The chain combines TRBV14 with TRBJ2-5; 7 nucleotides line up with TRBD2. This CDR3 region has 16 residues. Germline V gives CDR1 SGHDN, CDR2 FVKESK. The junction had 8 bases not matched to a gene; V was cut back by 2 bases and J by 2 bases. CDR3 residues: CASSQRGLGGQETQYF. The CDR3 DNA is TGTGCCAGCAGCCAACGCGGACTAGGAGGGCAAGAGACCCAGTACTTC.

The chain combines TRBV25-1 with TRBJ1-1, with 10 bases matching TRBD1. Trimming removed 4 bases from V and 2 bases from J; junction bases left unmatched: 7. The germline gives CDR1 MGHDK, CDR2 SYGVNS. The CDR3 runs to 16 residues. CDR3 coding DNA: TGTGCCAGCAGTGCATCCCGACAGGGGGCCAACACTGAAGCTTTCTTT. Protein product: CASSASRQGANTEAFF.

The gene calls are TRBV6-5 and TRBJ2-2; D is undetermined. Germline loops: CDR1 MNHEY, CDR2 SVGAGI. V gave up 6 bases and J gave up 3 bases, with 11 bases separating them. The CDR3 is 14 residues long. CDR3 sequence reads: CASSPAMYTGELFF. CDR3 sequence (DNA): TGTGCCAGCAGCCCGGCCATGTACACCGGGGAGCTGTTTTTT.

The CDR3 sequence is CASSSPRAYEQYF. The CDR3 coding sequence is TGTGCCAGCAGCTCACCGAGGGCCTACGAGCAGTACTTC. The chain couples TRBV11-2 to TRBJ2-7, with a tentative D call TRBD2 (5 bases). The CDR3 runs 13 residues. V lost 4 bases and J 2 bases, leaving 9 bases between the germline ends. The germline CDR1 and CDR2 sequences are SGHAT and FQNNGV.

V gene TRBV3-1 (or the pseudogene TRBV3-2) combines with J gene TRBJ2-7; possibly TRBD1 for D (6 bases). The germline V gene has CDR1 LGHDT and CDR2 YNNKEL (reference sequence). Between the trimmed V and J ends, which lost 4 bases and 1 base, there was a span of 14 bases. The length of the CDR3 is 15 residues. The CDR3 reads CASSLQGSLSYEQYF. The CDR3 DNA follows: TGTGCCAGCAGCCTCCAGGGGTCTTTATCCTACGAGCAGTACTTC.

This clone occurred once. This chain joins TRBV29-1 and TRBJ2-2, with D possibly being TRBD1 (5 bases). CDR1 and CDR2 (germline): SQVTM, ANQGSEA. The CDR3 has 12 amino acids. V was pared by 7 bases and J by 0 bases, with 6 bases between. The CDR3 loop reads CSATANTGELFF. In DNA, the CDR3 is TGCAGCGCGACAGCGAACACCGGGGAGCTGTTTTTT.

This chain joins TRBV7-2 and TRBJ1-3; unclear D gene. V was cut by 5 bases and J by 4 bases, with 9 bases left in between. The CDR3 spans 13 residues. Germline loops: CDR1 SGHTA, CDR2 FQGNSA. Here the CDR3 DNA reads TGTGCCAGCAGCCGAAACCAGGGAAACACCATATATTTT. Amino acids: CASSRNQGNTIYF.

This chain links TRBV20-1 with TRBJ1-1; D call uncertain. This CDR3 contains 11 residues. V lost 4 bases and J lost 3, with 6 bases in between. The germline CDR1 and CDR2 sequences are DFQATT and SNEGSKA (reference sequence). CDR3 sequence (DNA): TGCAGTGCTAACCCCTACACTGAAGCTTTCTTT. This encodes CSANPYTEAFF.

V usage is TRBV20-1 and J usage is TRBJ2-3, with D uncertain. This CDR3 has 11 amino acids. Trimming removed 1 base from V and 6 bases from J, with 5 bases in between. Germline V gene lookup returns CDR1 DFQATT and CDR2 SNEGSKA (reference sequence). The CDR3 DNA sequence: TGCAGTGCTAGAGTTCAGGATACGCAGTATTTT. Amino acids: CSARVQDTQYF.

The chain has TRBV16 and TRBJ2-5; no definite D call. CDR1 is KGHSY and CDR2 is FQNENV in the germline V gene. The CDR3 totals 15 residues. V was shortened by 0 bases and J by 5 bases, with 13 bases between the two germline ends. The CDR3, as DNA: TGTGCCAGCAGCCAATCAAGCGCCTTCGGGGAGACCCAGTACTTC. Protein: CASSQSSAFGETQYF.

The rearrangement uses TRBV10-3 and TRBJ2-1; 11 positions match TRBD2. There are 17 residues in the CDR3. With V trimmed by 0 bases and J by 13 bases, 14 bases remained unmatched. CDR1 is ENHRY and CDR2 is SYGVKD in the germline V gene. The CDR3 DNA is TGTGCCATCAGTGAGTCGATTGTGAGACTAGCGGGACAGGGACAGTTCTTC. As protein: CAISESIVRLAGQGQFF.

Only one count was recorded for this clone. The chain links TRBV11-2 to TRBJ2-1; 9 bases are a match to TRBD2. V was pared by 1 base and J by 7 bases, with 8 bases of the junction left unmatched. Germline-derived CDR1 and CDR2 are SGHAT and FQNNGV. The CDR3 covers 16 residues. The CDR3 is CASSLGRLAGQNEQFF. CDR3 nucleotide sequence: TGTGCCAGCAGCTTAGGGCGCCTAGCGGGACAGAATGAGCAGTTCTTC.

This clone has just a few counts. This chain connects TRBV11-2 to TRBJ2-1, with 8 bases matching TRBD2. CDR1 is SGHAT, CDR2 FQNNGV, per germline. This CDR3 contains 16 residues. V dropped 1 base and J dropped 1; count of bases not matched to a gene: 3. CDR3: CASSLAGGISYNEQFF. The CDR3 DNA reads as TGTGCCAGCAGCTTAGCGGGAGGGATTTCCTACAATGAGCAGTTCTTC.

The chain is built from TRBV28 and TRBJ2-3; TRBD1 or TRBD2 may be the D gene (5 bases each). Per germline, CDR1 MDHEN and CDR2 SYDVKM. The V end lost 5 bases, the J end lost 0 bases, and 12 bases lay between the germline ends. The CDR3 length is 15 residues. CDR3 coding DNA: TGTGCCAGCAGTCCTCGGGGCTCTAGCACAGATACGCAGTATTTT. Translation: CASSPRGSSTDTQYF.

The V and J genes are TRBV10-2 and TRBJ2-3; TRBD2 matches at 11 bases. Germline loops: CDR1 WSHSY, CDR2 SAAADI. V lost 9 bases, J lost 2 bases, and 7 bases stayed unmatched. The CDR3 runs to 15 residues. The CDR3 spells CASGSGRASTDTQYF. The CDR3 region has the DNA TGCGCCAGTGGTAGCGGGAGGGCCTCCACAGATACGCAGTATTTT.

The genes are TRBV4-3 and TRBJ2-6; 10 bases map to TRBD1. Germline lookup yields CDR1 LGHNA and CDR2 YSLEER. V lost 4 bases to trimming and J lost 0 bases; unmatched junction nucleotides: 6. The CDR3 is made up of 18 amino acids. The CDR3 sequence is CASSPTWTGGSGANVLTF. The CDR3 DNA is TGCGCCAGCAGCCCGACATGGACAGGGGGCTCTGGGGCCAACGTCCTGACTTTC.